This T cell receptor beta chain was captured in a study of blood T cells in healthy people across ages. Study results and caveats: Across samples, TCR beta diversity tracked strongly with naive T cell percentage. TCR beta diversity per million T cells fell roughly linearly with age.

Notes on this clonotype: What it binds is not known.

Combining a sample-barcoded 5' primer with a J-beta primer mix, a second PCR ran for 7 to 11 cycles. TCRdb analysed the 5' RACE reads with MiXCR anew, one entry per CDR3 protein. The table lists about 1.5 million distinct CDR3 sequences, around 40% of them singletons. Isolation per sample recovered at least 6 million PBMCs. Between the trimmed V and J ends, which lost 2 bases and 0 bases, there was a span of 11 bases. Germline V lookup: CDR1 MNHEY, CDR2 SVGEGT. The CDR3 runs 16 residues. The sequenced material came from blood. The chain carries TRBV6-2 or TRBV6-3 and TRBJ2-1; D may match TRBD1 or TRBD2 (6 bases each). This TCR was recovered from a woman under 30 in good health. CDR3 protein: CASSYPRGHSYNEQFF. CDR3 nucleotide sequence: TGTGCCAGCAGTTACCCTCGGGGGCACTCCTACAATGAGCAGTTCTTC.